Sequencing of this T cell receptor (beta chain) was carried out in a study of T cells after yellow fever vaccination. Regarding this clonotype: Its specificity is not known.

In making TCR cDNA, 5'RACE template switching added a universal primer site and UMIs to it. TCRdb analysed the 5' RACE reads with MiXCR anew, one entry per CDR3 protein. The sample records some 400,000 distinct CDR3 sequences, roughly a sixth being singletons. Trimming took off 5 bases at V and 10 bases at J, with 20 bases between the two ends. The V gene's germline CDR1 is MNHEY and CDR2 SVGAGI. The CDR3 has 14 residues. Study-wide results and limits: Booster sampling recovered most clones from primary vaccination (approximately 96% CD4, approximately 88% CD8). Weaker overall, the secondary response nonetheless peaked faster (day 5 versus 15). Few clonotypes appeared in both CD4 and CD8 compartments.

The rearrangement joins TRBV6-5 to TRBJ1-1, with D unclear. Sequenced material: PBMCs, taken before the yellow fever booster vaccination. This TCR was recovered from a man aged 18 to 29 who received the YFV17D yellow fever vaccine. CDR3 nucleotide sequence: TGTGCCAGCAGTGCTTTCGGGTTTCGCAGTGGAGCTTTCTTT. This sequence encodes CASSAFGFRSGAFF.